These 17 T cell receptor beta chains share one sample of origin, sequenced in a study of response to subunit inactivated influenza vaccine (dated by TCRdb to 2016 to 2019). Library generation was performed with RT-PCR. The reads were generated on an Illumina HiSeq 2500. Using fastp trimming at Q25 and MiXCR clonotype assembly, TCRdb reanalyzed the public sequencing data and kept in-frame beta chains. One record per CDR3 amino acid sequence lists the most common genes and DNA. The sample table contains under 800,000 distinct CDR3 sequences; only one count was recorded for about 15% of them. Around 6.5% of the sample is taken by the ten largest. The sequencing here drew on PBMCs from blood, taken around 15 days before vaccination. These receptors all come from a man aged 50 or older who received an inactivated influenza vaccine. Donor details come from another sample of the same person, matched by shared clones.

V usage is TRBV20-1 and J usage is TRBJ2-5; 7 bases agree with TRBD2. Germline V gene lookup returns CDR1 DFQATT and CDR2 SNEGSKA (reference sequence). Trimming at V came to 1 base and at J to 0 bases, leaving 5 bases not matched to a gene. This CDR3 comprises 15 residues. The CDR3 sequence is CSARVPSGHQETQYF. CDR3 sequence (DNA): TGCAGTGCTAGAGTGCCTAGCGGACACCAAGAGACCCAGTACTTC.

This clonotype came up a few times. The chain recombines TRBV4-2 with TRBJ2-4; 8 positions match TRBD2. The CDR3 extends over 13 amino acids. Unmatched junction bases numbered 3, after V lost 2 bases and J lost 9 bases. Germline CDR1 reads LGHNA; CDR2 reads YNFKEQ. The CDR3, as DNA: TGTGCCAGCAGCCAAAGACTAGCGACCATTCAGTACTTC. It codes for CASSQRLATIQYF.

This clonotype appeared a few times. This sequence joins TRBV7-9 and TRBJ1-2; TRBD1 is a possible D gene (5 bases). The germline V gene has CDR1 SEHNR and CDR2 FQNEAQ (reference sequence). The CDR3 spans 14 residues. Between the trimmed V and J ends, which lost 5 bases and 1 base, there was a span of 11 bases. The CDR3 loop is CASSDRDGNYGYTF. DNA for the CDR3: TGTGCCAGCAGCGACCGGGACGGTAACTATGGCTACACCTTC.

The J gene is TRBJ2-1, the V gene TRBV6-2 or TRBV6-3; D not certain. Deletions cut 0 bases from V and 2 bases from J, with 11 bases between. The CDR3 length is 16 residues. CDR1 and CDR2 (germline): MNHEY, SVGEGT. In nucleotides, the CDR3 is TGTGCCAGCAGTTACTCGAGGAAACAACCCTACAATGAGCAGTTCTTC. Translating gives CASSYSRKQPYNEQFF.

In DNA form, the CDR3 reads TGCGCCAGCAGCCGGGACCCCGGGACTAGCGCATACAATGAGCAGTTCTTC. Translated: CASSRDPGTSAYNEQFF. The chain recombines TRBV5-1 with TRBJ2-1; 10 positions match TRBD2. This CDR3 comprises 17 residues. Germline assignment: CDR1 SGHRS and CDR2 YFSETQ. The ends lost 4 bases at V and 4 bases at J; junction bases unmatched: 11.

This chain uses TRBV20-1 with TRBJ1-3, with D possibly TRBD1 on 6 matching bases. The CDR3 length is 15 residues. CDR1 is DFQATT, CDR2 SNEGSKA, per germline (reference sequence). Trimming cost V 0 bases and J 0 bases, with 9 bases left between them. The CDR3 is CSARDQDSSGNTIYF. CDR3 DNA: TGCAGTGCTAGAGATCAGGACAGCTCTGGAAACACCATATATTTT.

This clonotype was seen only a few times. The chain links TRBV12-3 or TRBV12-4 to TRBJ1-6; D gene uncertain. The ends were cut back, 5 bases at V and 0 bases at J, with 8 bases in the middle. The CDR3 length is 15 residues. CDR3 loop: CASSGSYSYNSPLHF. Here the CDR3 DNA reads TGTGCCAGCAGTGGCAGTTACTCCTATAATTCACCCCTCCACTTT.

Written as DNA, the CDR3 is TGTGCCAGCAGCTCTAAAGGACTGGGAAGCTCCTACGAGCAGTACTTC. Encoded protein: CASSSKGLGSSYEQYF. The chain recombines TRBV5-4 with TRBJ2-7, with TRBD2 as a possible D gene (5 bases). Germline V gene data show CDR1 as SGHNT and CDR2 as YYREEE (reference sequence). The ends were cut back, 3 bases at V and 0 bases at J, with 16 bases in the middle. The CDR3 runs to 16 residues. Full variable domain (missing parts from reference TRBV5-4 and TRBJ2-7): ETGVTQSPTHLIKTRGQQVTLRCSSQSGHNTVSWYQQALGQGPQFIFQYYREEENGRGNFPPRFSGLQFPNYSSELNVNALELDDSALYLCASSSKGLGSSYEQYFGPGTRLTVT.

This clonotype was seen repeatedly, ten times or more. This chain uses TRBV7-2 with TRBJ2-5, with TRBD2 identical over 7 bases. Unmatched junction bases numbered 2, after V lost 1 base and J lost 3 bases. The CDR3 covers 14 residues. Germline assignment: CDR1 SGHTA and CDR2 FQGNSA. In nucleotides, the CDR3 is TGTGCCAGCAGCTTAGGGCGGGGGAAAGAGACCCAGTACTTC. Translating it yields CASSLGRGKETQYF.

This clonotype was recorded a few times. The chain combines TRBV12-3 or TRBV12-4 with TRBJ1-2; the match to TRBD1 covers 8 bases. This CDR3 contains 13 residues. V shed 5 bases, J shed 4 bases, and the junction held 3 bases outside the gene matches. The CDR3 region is CASSVDRAYGYTF. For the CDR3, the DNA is TGTGCCAGCAGTGTGGACAGGGCCTATGGCTACACCTTC.

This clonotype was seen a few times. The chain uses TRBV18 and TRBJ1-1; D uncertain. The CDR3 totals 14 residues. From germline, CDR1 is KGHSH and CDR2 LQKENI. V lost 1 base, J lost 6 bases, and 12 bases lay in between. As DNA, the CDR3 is TGTGCCAGCTCACCACTAGCCGGGATCCCTGAAGCTTTCTTT. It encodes CASSPLAGIPEAFF.

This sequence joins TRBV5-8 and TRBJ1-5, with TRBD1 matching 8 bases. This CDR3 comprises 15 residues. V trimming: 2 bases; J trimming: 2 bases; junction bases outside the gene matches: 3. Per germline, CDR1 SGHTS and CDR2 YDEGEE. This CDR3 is CASSLRTGRNQPQHF. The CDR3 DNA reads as TGTGCCAGCAGCTTACGGACAGGGCGCAATCAGCCCCAGCATTTT.

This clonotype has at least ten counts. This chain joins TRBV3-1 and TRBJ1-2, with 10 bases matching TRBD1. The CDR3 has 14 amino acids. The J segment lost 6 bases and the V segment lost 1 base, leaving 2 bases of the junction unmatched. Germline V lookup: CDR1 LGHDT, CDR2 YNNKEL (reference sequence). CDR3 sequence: CASSQGDRGHGYTF. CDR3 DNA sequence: TGTGCCAGCAGCCAAGGGGACAGGGGACATGGCTACACCTTC.

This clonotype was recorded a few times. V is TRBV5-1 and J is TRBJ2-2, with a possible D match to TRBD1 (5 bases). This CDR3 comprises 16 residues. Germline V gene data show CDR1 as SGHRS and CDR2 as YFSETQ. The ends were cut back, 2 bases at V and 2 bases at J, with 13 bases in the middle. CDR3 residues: CASSFFVDSNTGELFF. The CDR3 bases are TGCGCCAGCAGCTTTTTTGTAGACAGTAACACCGGGGAGCTGTTTTTT.

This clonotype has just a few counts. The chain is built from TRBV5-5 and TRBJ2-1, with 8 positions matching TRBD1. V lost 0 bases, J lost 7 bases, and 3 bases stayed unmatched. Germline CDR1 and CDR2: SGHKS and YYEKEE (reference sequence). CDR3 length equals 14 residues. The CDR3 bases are TGTGCCAGCAGCTTGGACCAGGGGGCTAATGAGCAGTTCTTC. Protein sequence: CASSLDQGANEQFF.

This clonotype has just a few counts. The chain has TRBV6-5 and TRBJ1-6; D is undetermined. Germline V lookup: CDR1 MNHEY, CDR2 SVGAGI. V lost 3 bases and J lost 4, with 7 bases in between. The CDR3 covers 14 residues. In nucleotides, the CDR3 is TGTGCCAGCAGTTATGGTTTTTATAATTCACCCCTCCACTTT. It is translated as CASSYGFYNSPLHF.

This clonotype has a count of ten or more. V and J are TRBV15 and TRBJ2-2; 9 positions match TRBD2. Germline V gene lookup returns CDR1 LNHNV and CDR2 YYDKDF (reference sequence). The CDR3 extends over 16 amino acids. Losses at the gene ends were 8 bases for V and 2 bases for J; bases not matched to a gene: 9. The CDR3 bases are TGTGCCACCGGTAGCGGGGGACTGAAAAACACCGGGGAGCTGTTTTTT. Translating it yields CATGSGGLKNTGELFF.